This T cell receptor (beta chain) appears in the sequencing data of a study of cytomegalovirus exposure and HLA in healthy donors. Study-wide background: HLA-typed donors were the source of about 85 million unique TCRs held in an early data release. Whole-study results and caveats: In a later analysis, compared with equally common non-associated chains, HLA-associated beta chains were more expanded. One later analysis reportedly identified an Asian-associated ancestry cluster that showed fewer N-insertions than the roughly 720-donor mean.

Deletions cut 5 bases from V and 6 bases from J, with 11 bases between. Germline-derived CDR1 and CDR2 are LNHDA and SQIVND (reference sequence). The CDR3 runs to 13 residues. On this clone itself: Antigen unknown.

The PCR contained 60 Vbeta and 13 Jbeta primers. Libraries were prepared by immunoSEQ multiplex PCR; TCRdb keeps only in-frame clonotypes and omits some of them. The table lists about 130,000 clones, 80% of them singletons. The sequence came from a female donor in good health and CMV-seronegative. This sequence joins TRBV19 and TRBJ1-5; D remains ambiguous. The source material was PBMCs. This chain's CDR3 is CASSGGSVQPQHF. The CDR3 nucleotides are TGTGCCAGTAGTGGAGGGTCCGTTCAGCCCCAGCATTTT.